What follows are 9 T cell receptor beta chains derived from one specimen sequenced in a study of vaccination effects on CD4 cells after COVID-19. Antigen specificity for these receptors is unknown. Sequencing was performed with immunoSEQ multiplex PCR; in TCRdb, only in-frame clones are kept and a portion is missing. The repertoire holds around 32,000 clones, with under 75% as singletons. Viral peptide pool expansion of antigen-specific CD4+ T cells preceded sequencing in the ViraFEST assay. Having been cultured for 10 days, the cells underwent CD4+ T cell isolation. Two-dose vaccination with either BNT162b2 or mRNA-1273 was given to the participants. The sequencing here drew on CD4+ T cells from PBMCs cultured with HCoV-229E spike peptides, taken after COVID-19 vaccination. The source of these receptors is a human donor who received a COVID-19 vaccine.

In its sample, this clone was seen once. The chain is built from TRBV11-2 and TRBJ1-2, with no clear D. The V end was cut by 1 base, the J end by 4 bases, with 10 bases between. The CDR3 is 14 residues long. Germline CDR1 is SGHAT and CDR2 is FQNNGV. CDR3 DNA sequence: TGTGCCAGCAGCTTAGTGGAGGGTGGCTATGGCTACACCTTC. Protein product: CASSLVEGGYGYTF.

This chain links TRBV19 with TRBJ1-2, with 8 bases matching TRBD1. The trim removed 0 bases at V and 5 bases at J, leaving 5 bases unmatched. Germline assignment: CDR1 LNHDA and CDR2 SQIVND (reference sequence). CDR3 length: 15 amino acids. CDR3 residues: CASSIDQTGGYGYTF. Here the CDR3 DNA reads TGTGCCAGTAGTATAGATCAAACAGGGGGGTATGGCTACACCTTC.

This sequence joins TRBV7-7 and TRBJ1-5, with D perhaps matching TRBD1 (5 bases). The CDR3 has 16 residues. V was clipped by 6 bases and J by 3 bases, with 18 bases between them. Germline CDR1 is SSHAT and CDR2 is FNYEAQ (reference sequence). The CDR3 DNA reads as TGTGCCAGCAGGTACCTCCGGGACGGATACAATCAGCCCCAGCATTTT. Translated: CASRYLRDGYNQPQHF. Full variable domain (missing parts from reference TRBV7-7 and TRBJ1-5): GAGVSQSPRYKVTKRGQDVTLRCDPISSHATLYWYQQALGQGPEFLTYFNYEAQPDKSGLPSDRFSAERPEGSISTLTIQRTEQRDSAMYRCASRYLRDGYNQPQHFGDGTRLSIL.

Only one count was recorded for this clone. The chain combines TRBV12-3 or TRBV12-4 with TRBJ2-7; a possible D gene is TRBD1 (5 bases). V was shortened by 5 bases and J by 4 bases, with 12 bases between the two germline ends. This CDR3 spans 13 amino acids. The CDR3 loop is CASSLLRQYEQYF. In DNA, the CDR3 is TGTGCCAGCAGTCTCCTCCGACAGTACGAGCAGTACTTC.

This clone was found a few times. This chain connects TRBV7-2 to TRBJ1-1, with a weak D call TRBD1 (5 bases). The CDR3 length is 14 residues. Germline values: CDR1 SGHTA, CDR2 FQGNSA. V lost 2 bases, J lost 3 bases, and 10 bases lay in between. CDR3 in amino acids: CASSLQGGDTEAFF. The CDR3 region has the DNA TGTGCCAGCAGCTTACAGGGAGGGGACACTGAAGCTTTCTTT.

The chain has TRBV12-5 and TRBJ2-1; tentative D call: TRBD1 (5 bases). The germline V gene encodes CDR1 LGHNT and CDR2 FRNRAP. Trimming removed 1 base at V and 9 bases at J, with 10 bases between. This CDR3 has 13 residues. The CDR3 here is CASGLGRQSEQFF. CDR3 DNA: TGTGCTAGTGGTTTGGGGCGACAGAGTGAGCAGTTCTTC.

This clone was detected once. The J gene is TRBJ1-1, the V gene TRBV19, with TRBD1 matching 9 bases. This CDR3 is 14 amino acids long. Per the germline V gene, CDR1 is LNHDA and CDR2 is SQIVND (reference sequence). After removal of 3 bases from V and 6 bases from J, the junction contained 5 bases not matched to a gene. The CDR3 sequence is CASSIPRTGAEAFF. The CDR3 nucleotides are TGTGCCAGTAGTATTCCTCGGACAGGGGCTGAAGCTTTCTTT.

The chain recombines TRBV5-4 with TRBJ2-7; 9 bases fit TRBD2. This CDR3 comprises 16 residues. The germline V gene has CDR1 SGHNT and CDR2 YYREEE (reference sequence). With V trimmed by 4 bases and J by 2 bases, 10 bases remained unmatched. DNA for the CDR3: TGTGCCAGCAGCCCCGGGAAAGCGGGGGGTACCTACGAGCAGTACTTC. The encoded protein is CASSPGKAGGTYEQYF.

This chain joins TRBV19 and TRBJ1-1, with D unclear. Trimming removed 10 bases at V and 6 bases at J, with 18 bases between. The CDR3 sequence is 13 residues long. The V gene's germline CDR1 is LNHDA and CDR2 SQIVND (reference sequence). The CDR3 loop reads CATKMVGSAEAFF. The CDR3 nucleotides read TGTGCCACTAAAATGGTGGGTTCGGCTGAAGCTTTCTTT.